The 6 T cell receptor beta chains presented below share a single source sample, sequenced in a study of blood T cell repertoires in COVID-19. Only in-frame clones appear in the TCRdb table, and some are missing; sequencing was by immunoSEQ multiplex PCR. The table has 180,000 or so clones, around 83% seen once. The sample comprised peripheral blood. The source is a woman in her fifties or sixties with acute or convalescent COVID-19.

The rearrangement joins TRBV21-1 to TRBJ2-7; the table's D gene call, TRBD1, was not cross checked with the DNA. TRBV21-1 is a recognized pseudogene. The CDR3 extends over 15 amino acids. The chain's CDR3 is CASRLGRGPPYEQYV. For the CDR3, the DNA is TGTGCCAGCAGGCTCGGCAGGGGACCCCCCTACGAGCAGTACGTC.

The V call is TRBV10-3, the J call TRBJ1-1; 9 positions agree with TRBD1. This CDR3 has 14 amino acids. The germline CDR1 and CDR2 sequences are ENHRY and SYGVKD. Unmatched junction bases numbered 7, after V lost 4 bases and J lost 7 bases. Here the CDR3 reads CAISATGGRNEAFF. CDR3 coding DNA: TGTGCCATCAGTGCAACAGGGGGCCGAAATGAAGCTTTCTTT.

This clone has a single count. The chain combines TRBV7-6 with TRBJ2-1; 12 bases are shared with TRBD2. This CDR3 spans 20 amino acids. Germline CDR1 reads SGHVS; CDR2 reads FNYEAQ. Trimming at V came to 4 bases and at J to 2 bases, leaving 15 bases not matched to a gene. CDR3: CASSSLPRRASGRAYNEQFF. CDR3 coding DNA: TGTGCCAGCAGCTCCCTACCCCGTAGGGCTAGCGGGAGGGCCTACAATGAGCAGTTCTTC. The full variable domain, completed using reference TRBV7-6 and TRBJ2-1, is GAGVSQSPRYKVTKRGQDVALRCDPISGHVSLYWYRQALGQGPEFLTYFNYEAQQDKSGLPNDRFSAERPEGSISTLTIQRTEQRDSAMYRCASSSLPRRASGRAYNEQFFGPGTRLTVL.

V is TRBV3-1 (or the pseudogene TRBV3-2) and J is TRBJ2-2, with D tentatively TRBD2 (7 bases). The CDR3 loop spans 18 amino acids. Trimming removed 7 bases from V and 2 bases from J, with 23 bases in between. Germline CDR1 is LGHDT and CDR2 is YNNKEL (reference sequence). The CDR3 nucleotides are TGTGCCAGCAACGGGGGGCTAACTCCGCGGGTTAACACCGGGGAGCTGTTTTTT. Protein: CASNGGLTPRVNTGELFF.

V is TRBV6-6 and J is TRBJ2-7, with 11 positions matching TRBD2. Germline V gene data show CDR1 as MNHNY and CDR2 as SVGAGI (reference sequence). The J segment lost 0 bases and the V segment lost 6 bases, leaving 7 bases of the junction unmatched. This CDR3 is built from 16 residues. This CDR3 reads CASSPGLAGGSYEQYV. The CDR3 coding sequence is TGTGCCAGCAGCCCAGGACTAGCGGGCGGCTCCTACGAGCAGTACGTC.

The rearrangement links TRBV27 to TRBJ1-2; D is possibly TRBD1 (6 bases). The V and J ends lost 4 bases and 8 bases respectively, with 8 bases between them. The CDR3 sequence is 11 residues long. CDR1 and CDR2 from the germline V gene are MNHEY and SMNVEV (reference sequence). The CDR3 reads CASSSGVGYTF. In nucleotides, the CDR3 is TGTGCCAGCAGTTCAGGGGTCGGCTACACCTTC.